This T cell receptor (beta chain) was profiled in a study of T cell responses to AZD1222 COVID-19 vaccine. Study-wide results and limits: The sample set comprised mostly white British donors with more females, and clonal diversity was possibly underestimated.

Comment on this clone: Its matching antigen is unknown.

V was cut by 2 bases and J by 0 bases, with 9 bases left in between. The CDR3 length is 14 residues. Germline V gives CDR1 GTSNPN, CDR2 SVGIG (reference sequence). TCRdb's copy holds only in-frame clones and misses some; the assay was immunoSEQ multiplex PCR. This sample has 83,000 or so clones, with about 82% found just once. Sequencing used peripheral blood, obtained on day 0 of AZD1222 vaccination. The clonotype comes from an adult in good health. This chain links TRBV30 with TRBJ2-3; D might be TRBD1 (6 bases). CDR3 in DNA: TGTGCCTGGAGTATGGGGGCTAGCACAGATACGCAGTATTTT. This gives the protein CAWSMGASTDTQYF.